These T cell receptor beta chains were read from a single sample in a study of blood T cell repertoires in COVID-19. Libraries were prepared by immunoSEQ multiplex PCR; TCRdb keeps only in-frame clonotypes and omits some of them. The sample yields some 400,000 clones, 80% to 90% seen once. Sequenced sample: PBMCs or T cells enriched from blood (not recorded which). All receptors derive from a man aged 25 to 40 who had recovered from COVID-19. Each CDR3 is given with its conserved first and last residue. Fields, in order: D gene, V gene, J gene, CDR3 protein, CDR3 DNA. A D gene is named only where the DNA matches it firmly.

>TRBD1|TRBV18|TRBJ2-1
CASSKGQGTNEQFF
TGTGCCAGCTCAAAGGGACAGGGGACGAATGAGCAGTTCTTC
>.|TRBV28|TRBJ1-4
CASVSRTNEKLFF
TGTGCCAGTGTTTCCCGTACTAATGAAAAACTGTTTTTT
>TRBD1|TRBV12-5|TRBJ2-1
CASGLVLGDRGPYNEQFF
TGTGCTAGTGGTTTGGTACTGGGGGACAGGGGGCCTTACAATGAGCAGTTCTTC
>TRBD2|TRBV19|TRBJ2-1
CASSFTLAGGFNEQFF
TGTGCCAGTAGTTTTACCTTAGCGGGAGGATTTAATGAGCAGTTCTTC
>TRBD1|TRBV7-9|TRBJ1-4
CASSPRGRGNEKLFF
TGTGCCAGCAGCCCCAGGGGGCGCGGGAATGAAAAACTGTTTTTT
>.|TRBV6-2/TRBV6-3|TRBJ1-1
CASSINKGREAFF
TGTGCCAGCAGCATTAACAAGGGGAGGGAAGCTTTCTTT
>TRBD1|TRBV5-1|TRBJ1-1
CASSTGGRTEAFF
TGCGCCAGCAGCACAGGGGGACGGACTGAAGCTTTCTTT
>TRBD2|TRBV18|TRBJ2-7
CASSGLAGAYEQYF
TGTGCCAGCTCCGGACTAGCGGGAGCGTACGAGCAGTACTTC
>TRBD2|TRBV9|TRBJ2-1
CASSGAGGNNEQFF
TGTGCCAGCAGCGGAGCGGGAGGGAACAATGAGCAGTTCTTC
>TRBD2|TRBV29-1|TRBJ2-7
CSAAGGSYEQYF
TGCAGCGCCGCGGGGGGCTCCTACGAGCAGTACTTC